Reported below is one T cell receptor (beta chain). The sample belongs to a study of blood T cell repertoires in COVID-19. Clones were sequenced by immunoSEQ multiplex PCR, and TCRdb holds only the in-frame ones, with some missing. This sample has 300,000 to 400,000 clones; around nine tenths occur once, and the top ten carry about 7%. V dropped 5 bases and J dropped 4; count of bases not matched to a gene: 7. This CDR3 has 14 amino acids. The germline V gene has CDR1 MNHEY and CDR2 SVGAGI. What was sequenced was peripheral blood. This receptor was obtained from a woman in her seventies with COVID-19, enrolled during active disease. The chain carries TRBV6-5 and TRBJ1-2, with 7 positions matching TRBD1. Here the CDR3 reads CASSTSGTVYGYTF. CDR3 nucleotide sequence: TGTGCCAGCAGTACGTCCGGGACAGTCTATGGCTACACCTTC.